One sample yielded the 9 T cell receptor beta chains listed below, sequenced in a study of pediatric ulcerative colitis (dated by TCRdb to the late 2010s). Receptors were amplified or captured by the immunoSEQ multiplex PCR assay. TCRdb stores this immuneACCESS table with in-frame sequences only. Part of the clones is absent; in the studies checked, under half of the shortfall reflects unresolved V genes, and no reason is known for the rest. Counted in this sample were about 36,000 clones; approximately 82% of them appeared once. The top ten clones comprise roughly 25% of the sample. Sequences were obtained from blood. Receptor source: a girl between 5 and 17 years old with moderate ulcerative colitis.

J is TRBJ1-5 and V is TRBV27; 7 bases fit TRBD1. The CDR3 extends over 15 amino acids. In germline, CDR1 is MNHEY, CDR2 SMNVEV (reference sequence). V lost 5 bases, J lost 4 bases, and 8 bases stayed unmatched. CDR3 bases: TGTGCCAGCAGTCCAATTGGGACAGCTAATCAGCCCCAGCATTTT. Encoded protein: CASSPIGTANQPQHF.

This chain joins TRBV5-1 and TRBJ2-4; the match to TRBD1 covers 7 bases. Trimming removed 4 bases from V and 9 bases from J; junction bases left unmatched: 19. Per germline, CDR1 SGHRS and CDR2 YFSETQ. The CDR3 covers 17 residues. In DNA, the CDR3 is TGCGCCAGCAGCATGCTGATGGGACAGATCGGAAAGAGCATTCAGTACTTC. This sequence encodes CASSMLMGQIGKSIQYF.

The chain employs TRBV4-3 and TRBJ2-6; 11 bases are a match to TRBD1. V gave up 0 bases and J gave up 0 bases; unmatched junction bases: 4. The CDR3 contains 19 residues. Germline loops: CDR1 LGHNA, CDR2 YSLEER. For the CDR3, the DNA is TGCGCCAGCAGCCAAGAGCGCGGACAGGGGGCCTCTGGGGCCAACGTCCTGACTTTC. This translates into CASSQERGQGASGANVLTF.

This chain connects TRBV19 to TRBJ1-1; possibly TRBD1 for D (5 bases). This CDR3 spans 15 amino acids. Per the germline V gene, CDR1 is LNHDA and CDR2 is SQIVND (reference sequence). V lost 3 bases to trimming and J lost 1 base, with 12 bases between them. CDR3 DNA sequence: TGTGCCAGTAGTATTCTCGGGACCGAGAACACTGAAGCTTTCTTT. This gives the protein CASSILGTENTEAFF.

The sample holds one count of this clone. The chain recombines TRBV11-2 with TRBJ1-6; D call uncertain. The germline gives CDR1 SGHAT, CDR2 FQNNGV. V gave up 5 bases and J gave up 6 bases, with 8 bases separating them. This CDR3 is 13 amino acids long. The CDR3 DNA is TGTGCCAGCAGCCCGGGCCGTAATTCACCCCTCCACTTT. Its protein is CASSPGRNSPLHF.

The chain uses TRBV5-6 and TRBJ2-1; tentative D call: TRBD2 (6 bases). CDR1 SGHDT and CDR2 YYEEEE come from the germline V gene. The CDR3 spans 17 residues. V was cut by 7 bases and J by 7 bases, with 27 bases left in between. For the CDR3, the DNA is TGTGCCAGCCCACCCGGAGGGTACCTCTCATGGCAGAATGAGCAGTTCTTC. Amino acid sequence: CASPPGGYLSWQNEQFF.

In its sample, this clone is medium-sized. This sequence joins TRBV14 and TRBJ1-1; D not resolved. V was shortened by 3 bases and J by 0 bases, with 5 bases between the two germline ends. CDR1 is SGHDN and CDR2 is FVKESK in the germline V gene. This CDR3 has 13 residues. The CDR3 DNA reads TGTGCCAGCAGCCACGTTCTGAACACTGAAGCTTTCTTT. Translated: CASSHVLNTEAFF.

Only a few counts were recorded for this clone. The gene calls are TRBV2 and TRBJ2-1; tentative D call: TRBD2 (6 bases). Germline V gives CDR1 SNHLY, CDR2 FYNNEI. V was cut by 3 bases and J by 13 bases, with 16 bases left in between. The CDR3 extends over 13 amino acids. The DNA for the CDR3 is TGTGCCAGCAGTGAGTCTTGGAGGGCGGGTCAGTTCTTC. It specifies CASSESWRAGQFF.

This clone was observed a handful of times. V gene TRBV7-2 combines with J gene TRBJ1-1; D not certain. The CDR3 covers 14 residues. Trimming cost V 3 bases and J 0 bases, with 8 bases left between them. Germline V gene sequence: CDR1 SGHTA, CDR2 FQGNSA. Here the CDR3 DNA reads TGTGCCAGCAGCTTTTCGAGGATGAACACTGAAGCTTTCTTT. Translated: CASSFSRMNTEAFF.